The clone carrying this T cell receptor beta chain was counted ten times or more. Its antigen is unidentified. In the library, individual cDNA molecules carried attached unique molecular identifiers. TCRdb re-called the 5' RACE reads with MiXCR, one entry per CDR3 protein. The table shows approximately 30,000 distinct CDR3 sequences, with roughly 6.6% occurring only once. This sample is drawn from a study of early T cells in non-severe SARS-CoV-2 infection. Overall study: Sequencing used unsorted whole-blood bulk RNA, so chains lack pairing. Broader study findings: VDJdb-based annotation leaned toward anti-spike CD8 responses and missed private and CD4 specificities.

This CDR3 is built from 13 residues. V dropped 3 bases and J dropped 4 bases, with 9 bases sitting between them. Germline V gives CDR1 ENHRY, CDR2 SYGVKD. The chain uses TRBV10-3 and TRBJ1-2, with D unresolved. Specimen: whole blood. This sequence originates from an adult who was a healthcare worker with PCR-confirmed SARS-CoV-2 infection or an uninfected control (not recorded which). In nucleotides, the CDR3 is TGTGCCATCAGTGATGGCGACACCTATGGCTACACCTTC. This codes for CAISDGDTYGYTF.